The entry that follows covers one TCR beta chain sequence. Recruits, aged roughly 18 to 100 years, lived in 25 or so US areas. Participant reports of clinical history set cohort assignment. V lost 4 bases and J lost 8; bases outside the gene matches: 14. Per germline, CDR1 LGHNA and CDR2 YSLEER. This CDR3 is 17 amino acids long. Original methodology: Counts of nucleated cells, estimated from reference gene primer amplification, were obtained. Produced via immunoSEQ multiplex PCR; TCRdb's table is partial and in-frame only. The D gene and trimming were derived from the DNA, and the V and J assignments and clone size from that table. The sample includes some 210,000 clones, 65% to 90% seen only once; the top ten take 8% to 9%. This sample stems from a study of blood T cell repertoires in COVID-19. Study information: Collection of acute and convalescent COVID-19 samples took place in the United States, Italy and Spain.

This rearrangement joins TRBV4-3 to TRBJ2-2; 9 bases fit TRBD2. The sequence was obtained from a woman aged 45-60 years with acute COVID-19. Sequencing used PBMCs or T cells enriched from blood (not recorded which). CDR3 amino acids: CASSPEKRGALPGELFF. CDR3 in DNA: TGCGCCAGCAGCCCTGAAAAGCGGGGGGCCCTGCCGGGGGAGCTGTTTTTT.